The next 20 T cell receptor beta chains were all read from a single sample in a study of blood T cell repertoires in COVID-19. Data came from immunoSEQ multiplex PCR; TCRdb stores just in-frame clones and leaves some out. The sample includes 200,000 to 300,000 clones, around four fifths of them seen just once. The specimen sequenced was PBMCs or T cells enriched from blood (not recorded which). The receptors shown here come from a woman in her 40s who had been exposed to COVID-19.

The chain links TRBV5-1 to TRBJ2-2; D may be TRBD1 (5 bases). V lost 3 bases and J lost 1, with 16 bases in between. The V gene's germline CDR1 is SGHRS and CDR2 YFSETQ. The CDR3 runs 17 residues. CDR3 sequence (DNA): TGCGCCAGCAGCTCTTACACAGGAACAGGGAACACCGGGGAGCTGTTTTTT. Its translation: CASSSYTGTGNTGELFF.

For the CDR3, the DNA is TGTGCCAGCAGCTTTTTCAGGGCTCTTAATGAGCAGTTCTTC. The encoded protein is CASSFFRALNEQFF. The chain has TRBV5-4 and TRBJ2-1; possibly TRBD1 for D (5 bases). The length of the CDR3 is 14 residues. Germline lookup yields CDR1 SGHNT and CDR2 YYREEE (reference sequence). V dropped 2 bases and J dropped 7 bases, with 13 bases sitting between them.

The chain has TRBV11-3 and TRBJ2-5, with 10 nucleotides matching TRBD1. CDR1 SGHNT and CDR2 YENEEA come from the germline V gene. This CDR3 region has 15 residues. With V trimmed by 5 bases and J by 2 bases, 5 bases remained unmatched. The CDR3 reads CASSQTGGSQETQYF. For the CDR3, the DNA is TGTGCCAGCAGCCAGACAGGGGGCTCACAAGAGACCCAGTACTTC.

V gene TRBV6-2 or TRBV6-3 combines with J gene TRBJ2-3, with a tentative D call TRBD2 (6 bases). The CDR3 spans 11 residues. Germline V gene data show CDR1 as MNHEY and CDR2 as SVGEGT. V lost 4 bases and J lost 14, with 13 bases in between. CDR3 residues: CASSSTGVRYF. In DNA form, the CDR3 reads TGTGCCAGCAGTTCCACGGGGGTTCGGTATTTT.

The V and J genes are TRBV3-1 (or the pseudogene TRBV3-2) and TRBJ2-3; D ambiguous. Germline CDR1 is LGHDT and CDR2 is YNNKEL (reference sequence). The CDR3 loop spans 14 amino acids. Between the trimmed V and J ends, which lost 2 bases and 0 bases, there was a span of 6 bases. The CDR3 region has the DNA TGTGCCAGCAGCCAATCGGGTAGCACAGATACGCAGTATTTT. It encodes CASSQSGSTDTQYF.

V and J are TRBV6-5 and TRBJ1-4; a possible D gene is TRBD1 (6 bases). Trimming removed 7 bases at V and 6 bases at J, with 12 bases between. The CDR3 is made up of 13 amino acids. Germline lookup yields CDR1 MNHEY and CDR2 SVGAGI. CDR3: CASTGVIYEKLFF. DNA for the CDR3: TGTGCCAGCACAGGGGTTATTTATGAAAAACTGTTTTTT.

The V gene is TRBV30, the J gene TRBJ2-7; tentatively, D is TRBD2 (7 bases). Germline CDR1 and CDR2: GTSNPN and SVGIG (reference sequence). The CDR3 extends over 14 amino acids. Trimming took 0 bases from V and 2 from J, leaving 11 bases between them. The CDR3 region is CAWSVGGAAYEQYF. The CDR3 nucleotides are TGTGCCTGGAGTGTAGGGGGGGCCGCCTACGAGCAGTACTTC.

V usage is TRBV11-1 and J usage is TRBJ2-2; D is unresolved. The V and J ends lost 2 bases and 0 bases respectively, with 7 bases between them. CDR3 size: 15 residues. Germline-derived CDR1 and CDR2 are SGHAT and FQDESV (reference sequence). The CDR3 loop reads CASSLTAPNTGELFF. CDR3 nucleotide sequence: TGTGCCAGCAGCTTAACAGCCCCGAACACCGGGGAGCTGTTTTTT.

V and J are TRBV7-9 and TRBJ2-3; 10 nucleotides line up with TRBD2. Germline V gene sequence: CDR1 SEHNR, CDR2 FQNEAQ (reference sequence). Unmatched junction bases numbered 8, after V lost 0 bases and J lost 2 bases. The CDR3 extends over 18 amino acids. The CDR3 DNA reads TGTGCCAGCAGCTTAGCGTCGGTAGCGGGGGGCCTCACAGATACGCAGTATTTT. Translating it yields CASSLASVAGGLTDTQYF.

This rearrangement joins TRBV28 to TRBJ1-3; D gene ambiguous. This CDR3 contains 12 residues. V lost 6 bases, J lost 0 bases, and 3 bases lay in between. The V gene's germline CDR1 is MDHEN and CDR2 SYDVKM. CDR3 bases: TGTGCCAGCAGGGCCTCTGGAAACACCATATATTTT. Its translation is CASRASGNTIYF.

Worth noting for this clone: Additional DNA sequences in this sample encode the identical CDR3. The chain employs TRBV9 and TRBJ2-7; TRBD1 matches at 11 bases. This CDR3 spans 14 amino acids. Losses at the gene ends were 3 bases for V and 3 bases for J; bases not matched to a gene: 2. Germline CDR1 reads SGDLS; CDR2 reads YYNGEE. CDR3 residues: CASSGGTGGYEQYF. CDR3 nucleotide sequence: TGTGCCAGCAGCGGGGGGACAGGGGGCTACGAGCAGTACTTC.

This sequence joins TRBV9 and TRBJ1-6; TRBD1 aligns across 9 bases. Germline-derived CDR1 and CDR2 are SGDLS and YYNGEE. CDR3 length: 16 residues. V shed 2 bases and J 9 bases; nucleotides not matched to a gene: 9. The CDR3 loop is CASSVGQGQGSSPLHF. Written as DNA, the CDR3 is TGTGCCAGCAGCGTCGGGCAGGGACAGGGAAGTTCACCCCTCCACTTT.

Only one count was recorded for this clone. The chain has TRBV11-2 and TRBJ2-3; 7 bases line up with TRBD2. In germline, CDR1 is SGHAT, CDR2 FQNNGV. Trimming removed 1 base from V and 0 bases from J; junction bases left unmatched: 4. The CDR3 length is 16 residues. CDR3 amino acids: CASSLGGTTSTDTQYF. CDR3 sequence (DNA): TGTGCCAGCAGCTTAGGTGGGACTACTAGCACAGATACGCAGTATTTT.

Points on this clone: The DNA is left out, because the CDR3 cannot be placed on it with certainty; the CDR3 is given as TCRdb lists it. The CDR3 loop reads CASTSGRQKLFF. The chain uses TRBV19 and TRBJ1-4. Per the germline V gene, CDR1 is LNHDA and CDR2 is SQIVND (reference sequence). Counting both end residues, the CDR3 totals 12 amino acids.

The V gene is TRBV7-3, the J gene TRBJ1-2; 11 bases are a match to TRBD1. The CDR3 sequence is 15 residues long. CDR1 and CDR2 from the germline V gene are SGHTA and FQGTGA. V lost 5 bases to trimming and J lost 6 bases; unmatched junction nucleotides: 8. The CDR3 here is CASSKGTGGLDGYTF. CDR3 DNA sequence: TGTGCCAGCAGCAAAGGGACAGGGGGTCTAGATGGCTACACCTTC.

The CDR3 reads CASSQGASGNTIYF. DNA of the CDR3: TGTGCCAGCAGCCAAGGGGCGTCCGGAAACACCATATATTTT. V usage is TRBV3-1 (or the pseudogene TRBV3-2) and J usage is TRBJ1-3; D uncertain. The germline V gene has CDR1 LGHDT and CDR2 YNNKEL (reference sequence). The CDR3 is 14 amino acids. Deletions cut 1 base from V and 4 bases from J, with 8 bases between.

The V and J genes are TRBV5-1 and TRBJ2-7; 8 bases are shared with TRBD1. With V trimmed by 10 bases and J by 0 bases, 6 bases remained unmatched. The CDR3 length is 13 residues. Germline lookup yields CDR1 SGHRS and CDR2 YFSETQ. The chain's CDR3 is CAPRGQGSYEQYF. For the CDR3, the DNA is TGCGCCCCCAGGGGGCAGGGCTCCTACGAGCAGTACTTC. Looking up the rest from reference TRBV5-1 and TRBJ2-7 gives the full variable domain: KAGVTQTPRYLIKTRGQQVTLSCSPISGHRSVSWYQQTPGQGLQFLFEYFSETQRNKGNFPGRFSGRQFSNSRSEMNVSTLELGDSALYLCAPRGQGSYEQYFGPGTRLTVT.

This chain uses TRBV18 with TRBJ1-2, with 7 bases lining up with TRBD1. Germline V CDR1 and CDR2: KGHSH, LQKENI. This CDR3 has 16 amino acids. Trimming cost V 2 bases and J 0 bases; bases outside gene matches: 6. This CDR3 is CASSPRGDSSNYGYTF. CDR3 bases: TGTGCCAGCTCACCAAGGGGGGACAGCTCTAACTATGGCTACACCTTC.

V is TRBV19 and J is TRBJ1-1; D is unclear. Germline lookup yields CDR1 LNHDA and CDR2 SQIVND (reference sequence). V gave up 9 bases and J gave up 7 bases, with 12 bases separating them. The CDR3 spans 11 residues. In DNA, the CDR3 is TGTGCCAGCTCGCGTGGCGGTGAAGCTTTCTTT. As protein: CASSRGGEAFF. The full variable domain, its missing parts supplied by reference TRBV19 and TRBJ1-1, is DGGITQSPKYLFRKEGQNVTLSCEQNLNHDAMYWYRQDPGQGLRLIYYSQIVNDFQKGDIAEGYSVSREKKESFPLTVTSAQKNPTAFYLCASSRGGEAFFGQGTRLTVV.

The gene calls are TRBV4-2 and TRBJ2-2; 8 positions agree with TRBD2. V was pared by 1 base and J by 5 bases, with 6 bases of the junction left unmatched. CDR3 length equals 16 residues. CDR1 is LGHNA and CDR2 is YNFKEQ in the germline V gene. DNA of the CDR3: TGTGCCAGCAGCCAAGCGATTAGCGGGGATACCGGGGAGCTGTTTTTT. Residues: CASSQAISGDTGELFF.